This entry lists 26 T cell receptor beta chains sequenced from one sample in a study of T cells in Graves' hyperthyroidism and ophthalmopathy. There were TCR beta CDR3 regions amplified from RNA transcripts. HTBI primers were used for first-round RT-PCR of the TCR CDR3. One entry per CDR3 protein results from TCRdb running MiXCR on the multiplex PCR reads. Found here are fewer than 250,000 distinct CDR3 sequences, approximately 16% of them singletons; the top ten hold around 30%. Sequencing was done on a sample of blood. These TCRs come from a young woman with Graves' ophthalmopathy.

The chain employs TRBV10-3 and TRBJ1-2; D may be TRBD1 (6 bases). Germline assignment: CDR1 ENHRY and CDR2 SYGVKD. V was pared by 7 bases and J by 6 bases, with 15 bases between. This CDR3 is 13 amino acids long. CDR3 loop: CAINAGQSDGYTF. CDR3 bases: TGTGCCATCAACGCCGGACAGTCGGATGGCTACACCTTC.

This clonotype came up many times. The CDR3 here is CSARVASSYNEQFF. CDR3 DNA sequence: TGCAGTGCTAGAGTTGCTAGCAGCTACAATGAGCAGTTCTTC. The chain recombines TRBV20-1 with TRBJ2-1; D perhaps matches TRBD2 (5 bases). Germline CDR1 reads DFQATT; CDR2 reads SNEGSKA (reference sequence). The length of the CDR3 is 14 residues. V was trimmed by 1 base and J by 3 bases, leaving 10 bases between them.

This clonotype was observed a handful of times. A much larger clone is a single base away; this may be a read error. The rearrangement joins TRBV6-1 to TRBJ1-1; D possibly corresponds to TRBD1 (5 bases). The CDR3 is made up of 14 amino acids. Per germline, CDR1 MNHNS and CDR2 SASEGT. The DNA for the CDR3 is TGTGCCAGCAGTTCCCTGACAGTGAACGCTGAAGCTTTCTTT. Translation gives CASSSLTVNAEAFF.

The sample holds many counts of this clonotype. The chain recombines TRBV13 with TRBJ2-7, with D possibly TRBD2 on 5 matching bases. The CDR3 length is 14 residues. The V end lost 0 bases, the J end lost 3 bases, and 9 bases lay between the germline ends. Germline V gene sequence: CDR1 PRHDT, CDR2 FYEKMQ (reference sequence). The CDR3 DNA reads as TGTGCCAGCAGCTTAGGCCGGGGTTACTACGAGCAGTACTTC. Protein sequence: CASSLGRGYYEQYF. Together with reference TRBV13 and TRBJ2-7, the CDR3 gives the full variable domain: AAGVIQSPRHLIKEKRETATLKCYPIPRHDTVYWYQQGPGQDPQFLISFYEKMQSDKGSIPDRFSAQQFSDYHSELNMSSLELGDSALYFCASSLGRGYYEQYFGPGTRLTVT.

The gene calls are TRBV2 and TRBJ1-1; D remains unclear. This CDR3 contains 15 residues. Trimming removed 2 bases from V and 3 bases from J, with 13 bases in between. The germline gives CDR1 SNHLY, CDR2 FYNNEI. DNA of the CDR3: TGTGCCAGCAGTGAATTAGGGTTCGGAGACACTGAAGCTTTCTTT. Translating gives CASSELGFGDTEAFF.

This clonotype was detected many times. The rearrangement joins TRBV7-9 to TRBJ2-3, with 9 bases identical to TRBD2. The CDR3 consists of 17 residues. Germline V gene sequence: CDR1 SEHNR, CDR2 FQNEAQ (reference sequence). The J segment lost 3 bases and the V segment lost 2 bases, leaving 9 bases of the junction unmatched. The CDR3 nucleotides read TGTGCCAGCAGCTTATCCCTAGCGGGAACGAGAACAGATACGCAGTATTTT. Translated, it gives CASSLSLAGTRTDTQYF.

This clonotype was counted ten times or more. The gene calls are TRBV15 and TRBJ2-1; 8 nucleotides align to TRBD2. J lost 1 base, V lost 0 bases, and 8 bases had no gene match. In germline, CDR1 is LNHNV, CDR2 YYDKDF (reference sequence). This CDR3 contains 18 residues. CDR3 nucleotide sequence: TGTGCCACCAGCAGAGATTTTAGCGGGGTGTTGTCCTACAATGAGCAGTTCTTC. Translated, it gives CATSRDFSGVLSYNEQFF.

This clonotype was counted ten times or more. The CDR3 DNA is TGCAGTGCAAGACCGGTAAGGTCGTCCTACGAGCAGTACTTC. It specifies CSARPVRSSYEQYF. V gene TRBV20-1 combines with J gene TRBJ2-7, with D unresolved. This CDR3 has 14 residues. Germline CDR1 and CDR2: DFQATT and SNEGSKA (reference sequence). Trimming removed 6 bases from V and 1 base from J, with 16 bases in between.

This clonotype was seen a handful of times. The rearrangement uses TRBV19 and TRBJ2-5; the D call may be TRBD1 or TRBD2 (5 bases each). CDR3 size: 13 residues. With 1 base removed from V and 5 bases from J, the gap between germline ends came to 8 bases. Germline values: CDR1 LNHDA, CDR2 SQIVND (reference sequence). In nucleotides, the CDR3 is TGTGCCAGTAGTATAGGAGGGACGGAGACCCAGTACTTC. Translated, it gives CASSIGGTETQYF.

The V call is TRBV11-2, the J call TRBJ2-3; 10 bases are shared with TRBD2. Germline V CDR1 and CDR2: SGHAT, FQNNGV. The J segment lost 4 bases and the V segment lost 0 bases, leaving 1 base of the junction unmatched. The CDR3 has 15 residues. The DNA for the CDR3 is TGTGCCAGCAGCTTAGACCTAGCGGGAGCAGATACGCAGTATTTT. Protein: CASSLDLAGADTQYF.

In this sample, this clonotype turned up many times. The chain joins TRBV7-6 to TRBJ2-1; 9 bases fit TRBD2. Unmatched junction bases numbered 9, after V lost 3 bases and J lost 9 bases. CDR1 is SGHVS, CDR2 FNYEAQ, per germline. There are 15 residues in the CDR3. The CDR3 protein is CASSFGGGALSEQFF. CDR3 DNA sequence: TGTGCCAGCAGCTTCGGCGGGGGGGCGTTGAGTGAGCAGTTCTTC.

The table lists this clonotype with many counts. The V call is TRBV18, the J call TRBJ2-1, with a possible D match to TRBD2 (5 bases). The germline V gene has CDR1 KGHSH and CDR2 LQKENI. The CDR3 spans 15 residues. The V end lost 8 bases, the J end lost 9 bases, and 23 bases lay between the germline ends. CDR3 sequence: CASKRETKPGGEQFF. For the CDR3, the DNA is TGTGCCAGCAAGAGGGAAACGAAGCCGGGTGGTGAGCAGTTCTTC.

At least ten counts were recorded for this clonotype. V is TRBV5-6 and J is TRBJ2-7; no clear D. The V gene lost 0 bases and the J gene lost 4 bases, with 11 bases spanning the gap. There are 14 residues in the CDR3. The V gene's germline CDR1 is SGHDT and CDR2 YYEEEE. CDR3 coding DNA: TGTGCCAGCAGCTTGGCCGGCCGGAAATACGAGCAGTACTTC. Its protein product is CASSLAGRKYEQYF. Full variable domain (outside the CDR3, taken from reference TRBV5-6 and TRBJ2-7): DAGVTQSPTHLIKTRGQQVTLRCSPKSGHDTVSWYQQALGQGPQFIFQYYEEEERQRGNFPDRFSGHQFPNYSSELNVNALLLGDSALYLCASSLAGRKYEQYFGPGTRLTVT.

This clonotype occurred many times. CDR3 sequence (DNA): TGTGCTAGTGGTTTGGGGTACTTCGGGACAGCCCCTCCCTATGGCTACACCTTC. Amino acid sequence: CASGLGYFGTAPPYGYTF. This chain joins TRBV12-5 and TRBJ1-2; 7 nucleotides agree with TRBD1. The CDR3 runs to 18 residues. Germline-derived CDR1 and CDR2 are LGHNT and FRNRAP. After removal of 1 base from V and 4 bases from J, the junction contained 15 bases not matched to a gene.

This clonotype has ten or more counts. V usage is TRBV9 and J usage is TRBJ2-3; 9 bases map to TRBD2. J gave up 7 bases and V 4 bases, and 4 bases lay outside the gene matches. The CDR3 consists of 13 residues. The germline gives CDR1 SGDLS, CDR2 YYNGEE. In DNA form, the CDR3 reads TGTGCCAGCAGCACCAGCGGGGGGAATACGCAGTATTTT. Protein: CASSTSGGNTQYF. Supplemented by reference TRBV9 and TRBJ2-3, the full variable domain reads DSGVTQTPKHLITATGQRVTLRCSPRSGDLSVYWYQQSLDQGLQFLIQYYNGEERAKGNILERFSAQQFPDLHSELNLSSLELGDSALYFCASSTSGGNTQYFGPGTRLTVL.

This clonotype was seen ten or more times. The genes are TRBV30 and TRBJ1-1, with TRBD1 matching 7 bases. Looked up from germline, CDR1 is GTSNPN and CDR2 is SVGIG (reference sequence). This CDR3 is built from 13 residues. V dropped 3 bases and J dropped 3; count of bases not matched to a gene: 4. CDR3 coding DNA: TGTGCCTGGAGCCACAGGGGAGACACTGAAGCTTTCTTT. Amino acids: CAWSHRGDTEAFF.

This clonotype was counted a few times. A much larger clone sits a single nucleotide away, making a read error possible. In DNA form, the CDR3 reads TGTGCCAGCAGTTACTCTTTGATCACTGAAGCTTTCTTT. Its translation: CASSYSLITEAFF. The V gene is TRBV6-2 or TRBV6-3, the J gene TRBJ1-1; D uncertain. This CDR3 comprises 13 residues. Trimming took 0 bases from V and 4 from J, leaving 6 bases between them. In germline, CDR1 is MNHEY, CDR2 SVGEGT.

The sample holds many counts of this clonotype. This sequence joins TRBV4-3 and TRBJ2-1; D not resolved. Germline CDR1 reads LGHNA; CDR2 reads YSLEER. The CDR3 length is 17 residues. Trimming left V 0 bases short and J 8 bases short, with 20 bases between. As DNA, the CDR3 is TGCGCCAGCAGCCAAGAGGCCAATACCTTAATCAGCGATGAGCAGTTCTTC. Its protein is CASSQEANTLISDEQFF.

The chain employs TRBV30 and TRBJ2-4; 8 bases are a match to TRBD2. J gave up 4 bases and V 4 bases, and 6 bases lay outside the gene matches. This CDR3 has 14 amino acids. CDR1 and CDR2 from the germline V gene are GTSNPN and SVGIG (reference sequence). CDR3 nucleotides: TGTGCCTGGACTGGTAGCGGGGCTAAAAACATTCAGTACTTC. Its translation is CAWTGSGAKNIQYF.

This clonotype was seen at least ten times. The genes are TRBV6-1 and TRBJ2-1, with D tentatively TRBD2 (7 bases). V lost 3 bases and J 4 bases, leaving 13 bases between the germline ends. This CDR3 contains 15 residues. In germline, CDR1 is MNHNS, CDR2 SASEGT. The CDR3 loop reads CASSDFGGPYNEQFF. The CDR3 coding sequence is TGTGCCAGCAGTGATTTCGGGGGGCCATACAATGAGCAGTTCTTC.

This clonotype was seen a few times. At one of its ends the junction is not consistent with the germline gene, which may arise from a read error. V is TRBV7-9 and J is TRBJ2-2, with D possibly called TRBD1 or TRBD2 (5 bases each). The CDR3 consists of 15 residues. The germline CDR1 and CDR2 sequences are SEHNR and FQNEAQ (reference sequence). The CDR3 region is CASSPRDGNTEELFF. The CDR3, as DNA: TGTGCCAGCAGCCCACGGGACGGAAACACCGAGGAGCTGTTTTTT.

Many counts were recorded for this clonotype. This chain uses TRBV7-2 with TRBJ2-2, with D tentatively TRBD2 (6 bases). CDR1 and CDR2 (germline): SGHTA, FQGNSA. The CDR3 is 16 amino acids. Trimming stripped 2 bases from V and 3 bases from J, with 13 bases between. The CDR3 DNA sequence: TGTGCCAGCAGCTTATTCCGGGGGAGAGACACCGGGGAGCTGTTTTTT. Its protein product is CASSLFRGRDTGELFF.

This clonotype appeared many times. The CDR3 region has the DNA TGTGCCAGCACTTCGGGGACCCAAACATACGAGCAGTACTTC. Protein product: CASTSGTQTYEQYF. The chain uses TRBV12-3 or TRBV12-4 and TRBJ2-7; the D call may be TRBD1 or TRBD2 (5 bases each). Deletions cut 7 bases from V and 4 bases from J, with 17 bases between. CDR3 length: 14 amino acids.

In the case of this clonotype: A much larger clone lies a single base off, so this may be a read error. The chain uses TRBV5-1 and TRBJ2-5; 10 nucleotides align to TRBD1. This CDR3 spans 15 amino acids. V trimming: 0 bases; J trimming: 2 bases; junction bases outside the gene matches: 1. The germline V gene has CDR1 SGHRS and CDR2 YFSETQ. The CDR3 is CASSLVGQGQETQYF. The CDR3 nucleotides are TGCGCCAGCAGCTTGGTGGGACAGGGGCAAGAGACCCAGTACTTC.

This clonotype was detected many times. The V and J genes are TRBV12-3 or TRBV12-4 and TRBJ2-6; TRBD1 agrees at 9 bases. V was pared by 5 bases and J by 2 bases, with 4 bases of the junction left unmatched. The CDR3 is made up of 16 amino acids. The CDR3: CASSTQGAPGANVLTF. For the CDR3, the DNA is TGTGCCAGCAGTACACAGGGGGCTCCTGGGGCCAACGTCCTGACTTTC.

In this sample, this clonotype turned up many times. This CDR3 reads CASSYQGQGASNQPQHF. Written as DNA, the CDR3 is TGTGCCAGCAGTTATCAAGGACAGGGGGCTAGCAATCAGCCCCAGCATTTT. The genes are TRBV6-1 and TRBJ1-5, with 11 positions matching TRBD1. V was pared by 5 bases and J by 0 bases, with 6 bases of the junction left unmatched. In germline, CDR1 is MNHNS, CDR2 SASEGT. This CDR3 is 17 amino acids long.